This TCR beta chain was observed in a study of blood T cell repertoires in COVID-19. Turning to the study itself: Sources were T cells, B-cell-depleted T cells, or PBMCs; the material itself was cDNA or gDNA.

Unmatched junction bases numbered 16, after V lost 5 bases and J lost 0 bases. The CDR3 consists of 18 residues. Germline CDR1 SGDLS, CDR2 YYNGEE. This clone occurred once. Authors' processing steps: Amplifying reference gene primers gave estimates of nucleated cell counts. Assay used: immunoSEQ multiplex PCR; TCRdb lists only in-frame clones, some missing. V, J and clone size are those of that table, while D and trimming were read from the DNA. This sample has some 35,000 clones; roughly 80% occur once, and the top ten carry over 3.5%. The origin of this receptor is a man aged 45-60 years with acute or convalescent COVID-19. V gene TRBV9 combines with J gene TRBJ2-7; 8 bases are a match to TRBD2. The sample was peripheral blood. In DNA form, the CDR3 reads TGTGCCAGCAGTCACGGAGGGGCGGGAGGCTTGAGCTCCTACGAGCAGTACTTC. Protein sequence: CASSHGGAGGLSSYEQYF.